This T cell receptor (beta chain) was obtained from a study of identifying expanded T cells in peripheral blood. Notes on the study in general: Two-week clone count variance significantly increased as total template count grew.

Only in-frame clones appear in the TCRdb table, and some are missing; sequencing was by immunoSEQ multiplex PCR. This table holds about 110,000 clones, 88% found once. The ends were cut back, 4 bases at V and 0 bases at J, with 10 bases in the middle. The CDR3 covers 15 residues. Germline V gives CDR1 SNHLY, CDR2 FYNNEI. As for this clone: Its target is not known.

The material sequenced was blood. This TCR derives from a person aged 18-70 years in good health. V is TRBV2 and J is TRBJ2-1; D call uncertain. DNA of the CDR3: TGTGCCAGCAGTGTCCAGCGATCCTCCTACAATGAGCAGTTCTTC. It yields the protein CASSVQRSSYNEQFF.